This T cell receptor beta chain appears in the sequencing data of a study of blood T cell repertoires in COVID-19. Study-level information: The United States, Italy and Spain were the sources of the acute and convalescent COVID-19 samples.

Clones were read by immunoSEQ multiplex PCR, and TCRdb kept only the in-frame ones, dropping some. The table has some 57,000 clones, just under 95% seen once. With V trimmed by 8 bases and J by 1 base, 11 bases remained unmatched. Germline V CDR1 and CDR2: ENHRY, SYGVKD. This CDR3 spans 16 amino acids. This sequence was found in a human donor in a cohort sampled during active COVID-19. The sequenced material came from peripheral blood. The chain couples TRBV10-3 to TRBJ2-1; 7 nucleotides agree with TRBD2. The CDR3 sequence: CAIRRSASGSYNEQFF. The CDR3 region has the DNA TGTGCCATCCGAAGGTCGGCTAGCGGATCCTACAATGAGCAGTTCTTC.